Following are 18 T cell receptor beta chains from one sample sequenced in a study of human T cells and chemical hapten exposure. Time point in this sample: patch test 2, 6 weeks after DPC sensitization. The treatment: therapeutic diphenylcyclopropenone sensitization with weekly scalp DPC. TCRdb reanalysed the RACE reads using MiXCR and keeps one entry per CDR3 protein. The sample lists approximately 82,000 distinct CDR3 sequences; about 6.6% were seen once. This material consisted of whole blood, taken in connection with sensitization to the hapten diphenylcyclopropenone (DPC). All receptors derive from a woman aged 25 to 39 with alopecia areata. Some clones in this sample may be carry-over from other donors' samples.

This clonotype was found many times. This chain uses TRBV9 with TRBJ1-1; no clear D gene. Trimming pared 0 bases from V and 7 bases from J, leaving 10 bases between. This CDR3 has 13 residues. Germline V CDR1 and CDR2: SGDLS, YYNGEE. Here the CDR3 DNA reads TGTGCCAGCAGCGTAGATGAGGGTCTTGAAGCTTTCTTT. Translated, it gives CASSVDEGLEAFF.

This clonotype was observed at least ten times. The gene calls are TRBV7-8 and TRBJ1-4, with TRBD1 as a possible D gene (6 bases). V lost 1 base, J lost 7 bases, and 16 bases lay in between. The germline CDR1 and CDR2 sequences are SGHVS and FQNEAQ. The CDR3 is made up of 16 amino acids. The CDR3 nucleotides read TGTGCCAGCAGCTTAGGAAGGTCTCTAGGGGGTGAAAAACTGTTTTTT. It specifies CASSLGRSLGGEKLFF.

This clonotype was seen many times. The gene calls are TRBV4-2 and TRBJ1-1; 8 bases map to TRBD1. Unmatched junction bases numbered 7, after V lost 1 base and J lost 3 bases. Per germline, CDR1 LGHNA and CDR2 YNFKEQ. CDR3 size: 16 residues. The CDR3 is CASSQGVAGGDTEAFF. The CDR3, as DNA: TGTGCCAGCAGCCAAGGGGTTGCAGGGGGCGACACTGAAGCTTTCTTT.

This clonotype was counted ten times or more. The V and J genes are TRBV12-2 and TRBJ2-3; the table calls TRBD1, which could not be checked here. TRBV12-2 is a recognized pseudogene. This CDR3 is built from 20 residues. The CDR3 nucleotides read TGTGCAAGTCGCTTATCGGAGGACGTAGGACAGGGATGGGGCACAGATACGCAGTATTTT. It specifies CASRLSEDVGQGWGTDTQYF.

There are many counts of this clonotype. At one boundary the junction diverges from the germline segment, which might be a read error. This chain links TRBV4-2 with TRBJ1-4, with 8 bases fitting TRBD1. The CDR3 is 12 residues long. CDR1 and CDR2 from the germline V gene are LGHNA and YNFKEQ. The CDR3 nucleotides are TGTGCCAGCAGTCAAGATCCGGACAGGGTGTTTTTT. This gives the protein CASSQDPDRVFF.

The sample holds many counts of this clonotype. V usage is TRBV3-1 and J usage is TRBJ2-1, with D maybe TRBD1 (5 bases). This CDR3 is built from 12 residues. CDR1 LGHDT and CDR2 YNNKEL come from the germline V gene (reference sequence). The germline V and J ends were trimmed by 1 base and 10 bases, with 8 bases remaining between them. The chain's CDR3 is CASSQVPGEQFF. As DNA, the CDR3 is TGTGCCAGCAGCCAAGTTCCAGGGGAGCAGTTCTTC.

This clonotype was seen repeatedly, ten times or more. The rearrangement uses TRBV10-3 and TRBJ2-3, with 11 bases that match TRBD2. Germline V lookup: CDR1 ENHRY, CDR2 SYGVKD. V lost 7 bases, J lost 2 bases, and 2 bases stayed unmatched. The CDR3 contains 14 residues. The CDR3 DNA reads TGTGCCATCAAACTAGCGGGGGACACAGATACGCAGTATTTT. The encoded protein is CAIKLAGDTDTQYF.

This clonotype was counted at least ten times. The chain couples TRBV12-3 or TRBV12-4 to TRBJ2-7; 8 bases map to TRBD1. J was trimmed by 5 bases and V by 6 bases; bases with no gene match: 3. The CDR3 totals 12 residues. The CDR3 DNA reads TGTGCCAGCAGGAGGACAGGGAACGAGCAGTACTTC. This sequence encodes CASRRTGNEQYF.

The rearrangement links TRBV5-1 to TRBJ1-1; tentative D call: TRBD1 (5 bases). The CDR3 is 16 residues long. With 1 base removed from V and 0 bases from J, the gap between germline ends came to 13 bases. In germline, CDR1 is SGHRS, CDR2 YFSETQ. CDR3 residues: CASSLSVGLMNTEAFF. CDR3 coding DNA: TGCGCCAGCAGCTTGAGTGTGGGGCTCATGAACACTGAAGCTTTCTTT.

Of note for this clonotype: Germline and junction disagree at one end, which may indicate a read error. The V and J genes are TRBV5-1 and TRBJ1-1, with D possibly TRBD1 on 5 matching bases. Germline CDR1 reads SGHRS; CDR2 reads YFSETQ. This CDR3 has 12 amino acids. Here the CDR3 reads CASLGPNNEAFF. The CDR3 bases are TGCGCCAGCTTGGGGCCGAACAATGAAGCTTTCTTT. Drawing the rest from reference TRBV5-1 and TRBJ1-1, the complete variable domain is KAGVTQTPRYLIKTRGQQVTLSCSPISGHRSVSWYQQTPGQGLQFLFEYFSETQRNKGNFPGRFSGRQFSNSRSEMNVSTLELGDSALYLCASLGPNNEAFFGQGTRLTVV.

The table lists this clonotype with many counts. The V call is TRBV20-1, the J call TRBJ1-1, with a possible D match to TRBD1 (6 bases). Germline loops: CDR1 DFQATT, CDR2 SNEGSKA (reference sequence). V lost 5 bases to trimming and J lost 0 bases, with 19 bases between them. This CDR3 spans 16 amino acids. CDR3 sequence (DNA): TGCAGTGCTTTTTGGGCTACAGGGCGGATGAACACTGAAGCTTTCTTT. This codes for CSAFWATGRMNTEAFF.

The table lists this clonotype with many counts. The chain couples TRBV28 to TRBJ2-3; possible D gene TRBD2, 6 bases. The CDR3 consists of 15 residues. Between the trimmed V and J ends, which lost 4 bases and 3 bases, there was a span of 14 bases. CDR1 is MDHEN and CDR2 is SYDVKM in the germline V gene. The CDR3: CASSSTRDPTDTQYF. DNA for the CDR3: TGTGCCAGCAGTTCGACTAGAGACCCAACAGATACGCAGTATTTT.

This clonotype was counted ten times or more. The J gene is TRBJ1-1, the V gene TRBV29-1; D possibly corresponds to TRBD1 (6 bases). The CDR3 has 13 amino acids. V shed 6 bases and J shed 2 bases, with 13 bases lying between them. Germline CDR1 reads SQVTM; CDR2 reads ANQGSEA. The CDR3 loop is CSVRAQGNTEAFF. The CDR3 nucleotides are TGCAGCGTCCGAGCACAGGGAAACACTGAAGCTTTCTTT. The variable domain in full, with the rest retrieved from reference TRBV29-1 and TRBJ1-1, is SAVISQKPSRDICQRGTSLTIQCQVDSQVTMMFWYRQQPGQSLTLIATANQGSEATYESGFVIDKFPISRPNLTFSTLTVSNMSPEDSSIYLCSVRAQGNTEAFFGQGTRLTVV.

The CDR3 nucleotides read TGTGCCAGCAGCTTAGGACCTAGGGACACCATATATTTT. Translation: CASSLGPRDTIYF. The chain combines TRBV7-2 with TRBJ1-3; D gene uncertain. CDR1 is SGHTA and CDR2 is FQGNSA in the germline V gene. The V end was cut by 1 base, the J end by 8 bases, with 9 bases between. There are 13 residues in the CDR3.

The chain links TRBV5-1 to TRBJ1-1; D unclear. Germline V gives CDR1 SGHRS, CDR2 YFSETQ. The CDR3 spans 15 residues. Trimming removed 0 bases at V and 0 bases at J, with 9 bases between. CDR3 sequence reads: CASSLEGSVNTEAFF. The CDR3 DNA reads TGCGCCAGCAGCTTGGAGGGCAGTGTGAACACTGAAGCTTTCTTT.

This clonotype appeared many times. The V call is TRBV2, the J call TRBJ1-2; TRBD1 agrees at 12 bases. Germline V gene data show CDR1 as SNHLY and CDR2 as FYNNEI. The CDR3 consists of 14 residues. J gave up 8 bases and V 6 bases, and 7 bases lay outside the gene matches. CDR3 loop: CASRPGQGARGYTF. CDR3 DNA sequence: TGTGCCAGCAGACCGGGACAGGGGGCGCGAGGCTACACCTTC.

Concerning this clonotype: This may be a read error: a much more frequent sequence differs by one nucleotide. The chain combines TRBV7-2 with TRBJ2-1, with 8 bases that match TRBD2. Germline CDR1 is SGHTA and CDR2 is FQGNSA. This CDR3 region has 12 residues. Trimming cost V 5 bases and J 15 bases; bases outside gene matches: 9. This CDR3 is CASSPGGAWRFF. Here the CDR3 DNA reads TGTGCCAGCAGCCCCGGGGGGGCCTGGCGGTTCTTC.

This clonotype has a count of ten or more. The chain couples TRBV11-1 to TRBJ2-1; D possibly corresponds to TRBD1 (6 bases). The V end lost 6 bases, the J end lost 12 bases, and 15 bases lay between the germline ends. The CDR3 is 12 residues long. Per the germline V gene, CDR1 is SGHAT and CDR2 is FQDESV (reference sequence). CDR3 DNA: TGTGCCAGCAGTAAACAGGGTCTCGGGCAGTTCTTC. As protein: CASSKQGLGQFF.